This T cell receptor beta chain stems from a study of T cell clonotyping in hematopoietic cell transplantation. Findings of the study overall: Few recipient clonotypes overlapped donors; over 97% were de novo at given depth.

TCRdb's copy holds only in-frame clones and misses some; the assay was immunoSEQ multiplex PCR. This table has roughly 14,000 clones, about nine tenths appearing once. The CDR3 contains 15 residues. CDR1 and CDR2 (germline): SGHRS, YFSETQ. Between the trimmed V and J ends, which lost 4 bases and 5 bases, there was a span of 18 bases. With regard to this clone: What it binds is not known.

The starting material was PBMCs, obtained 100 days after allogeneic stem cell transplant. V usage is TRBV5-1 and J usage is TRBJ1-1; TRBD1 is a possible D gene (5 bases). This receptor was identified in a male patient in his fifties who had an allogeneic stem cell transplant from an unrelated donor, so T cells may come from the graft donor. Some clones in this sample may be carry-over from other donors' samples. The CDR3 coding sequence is TGCGCCAGCAGCACTACAGGCGACGTTTTTACTGAAGCTTTCTTT. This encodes CASSTTGDVFTEAFF.